The sequence of this T cell receptor beta chain was determined in a study of blood T cell repertoires in COVID-19. Study information: Sources were T cells, B-cell-depleted T cells, or PBMCs; the material itself was cDNA or gDNA.

The table came from immunoSEQ multiplex PCR; TCRdb's copy has only in-frame clones and leaves some out. The data show around 120,000 clones, about 80% seen once. The length of the CDR3 is 15 residues. The ends lost 6 bases at V and 5 bases at J; junction bases unmatched: 7. The germline V gene encodes CDR1 MNHEY and CDR2 SVGAGI. Sequenced: peripheral blood. The chain employs TRBV6-5 and TRBJ2-5, with TRBD2 matching over 12 bases. This TCR derives from a man aged 40-55 years with active or convalescent COVID-19. The CDR3: CASRPSGGDWETQYF. Here the CDR3 DNA reads TGTGCCAGCAGACCTAGCGGGGGGGATTGGGAGACCCAGTACTTC.